The TCR beta chain under discussion was sequenced for a study of cytomegalovirus exposure and HLA in healthy donors. Overall study results and limits: Using the classifier, cytomegalovirus status was reportedly diagnosed with high specificity and sensitivity.

The CDR3 is made up of 16 amino acids. V shed 2 bases and J 8 bases; nucleotides not matched to a gene: 10. Per germline, CDR1 LGHNA and CDR2 YSLEER. Method: immunoSEQ multiplex PCR; TCRdb's copy keeps in-frame clones and lacks some. The repertoire holds around 160,000 clones, with around 89% as singletons. About this clone itself: Its antigen remains unknown.

This sequence originates from a man aged 18 to 30 in good health and CMV-seronegative. The sample comprised PBMCs. The chain has TRBV4-3 and TRBJ2-1, with 9 bases that match TRBD2. The CDR3 protein is CASSQSAGGPSDEQFF. The CDR3 region has the DNA TGCGCCAGCAGCCAATCGGCGGGAGGGCCTAGCGATGAGCAGTTCTTC.